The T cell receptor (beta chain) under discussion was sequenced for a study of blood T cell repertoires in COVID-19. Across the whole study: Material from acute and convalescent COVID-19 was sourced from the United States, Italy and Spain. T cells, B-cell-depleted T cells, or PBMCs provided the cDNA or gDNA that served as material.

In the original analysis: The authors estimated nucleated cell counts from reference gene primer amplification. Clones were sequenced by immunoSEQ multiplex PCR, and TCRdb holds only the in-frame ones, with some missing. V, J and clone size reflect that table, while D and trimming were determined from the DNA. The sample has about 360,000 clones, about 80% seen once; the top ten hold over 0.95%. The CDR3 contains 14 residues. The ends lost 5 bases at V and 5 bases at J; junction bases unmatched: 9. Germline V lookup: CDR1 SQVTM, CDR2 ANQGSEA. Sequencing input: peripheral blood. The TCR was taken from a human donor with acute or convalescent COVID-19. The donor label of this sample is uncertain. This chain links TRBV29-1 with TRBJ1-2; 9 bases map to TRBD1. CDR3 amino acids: CSVPDPGQGYGYTF. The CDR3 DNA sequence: TGCAGCGTTCCAGATCCGGGACAGGGTTATGGCTACACCTTC.